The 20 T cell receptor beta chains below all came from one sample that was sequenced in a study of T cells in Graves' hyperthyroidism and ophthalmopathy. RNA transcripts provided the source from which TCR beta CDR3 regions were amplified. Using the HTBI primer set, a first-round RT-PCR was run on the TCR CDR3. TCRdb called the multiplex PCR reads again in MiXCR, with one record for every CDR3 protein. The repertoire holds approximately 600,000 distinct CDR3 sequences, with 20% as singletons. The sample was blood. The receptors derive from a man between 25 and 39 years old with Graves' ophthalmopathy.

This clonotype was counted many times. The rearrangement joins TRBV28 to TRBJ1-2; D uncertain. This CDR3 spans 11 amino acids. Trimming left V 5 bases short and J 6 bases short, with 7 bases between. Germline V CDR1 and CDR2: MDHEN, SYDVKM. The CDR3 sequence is CASSPQNGYTF. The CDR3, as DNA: TGTGCCAGCAGTCCCCAGAATGGCTACACCTTC.

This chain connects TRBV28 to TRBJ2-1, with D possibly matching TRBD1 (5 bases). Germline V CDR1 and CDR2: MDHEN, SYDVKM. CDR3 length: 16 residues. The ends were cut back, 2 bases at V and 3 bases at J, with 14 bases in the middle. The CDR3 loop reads CASSLMYARGYNEQFF. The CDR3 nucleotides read TGTGCCAGCAGTTTAATGTACGCAAGGGGCTACAATGAGCAGTTCTTC.

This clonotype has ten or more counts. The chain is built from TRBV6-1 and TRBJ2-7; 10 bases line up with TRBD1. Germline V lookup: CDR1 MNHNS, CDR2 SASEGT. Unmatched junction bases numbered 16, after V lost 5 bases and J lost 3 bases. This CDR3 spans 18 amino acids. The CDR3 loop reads CASSRYRDRGNVRYEQYF. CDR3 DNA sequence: TGTGCCAGCAGTCGATACCGGGACAGGGGAAATGTGCGCTACGAGCAGTACTTC.

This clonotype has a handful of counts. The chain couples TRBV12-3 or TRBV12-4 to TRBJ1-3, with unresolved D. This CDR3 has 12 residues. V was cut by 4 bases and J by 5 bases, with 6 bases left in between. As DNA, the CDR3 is TGTGCCAGCAGTTCTAACCGAAACACCATATATTTT. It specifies CASSSNRNTIYF.

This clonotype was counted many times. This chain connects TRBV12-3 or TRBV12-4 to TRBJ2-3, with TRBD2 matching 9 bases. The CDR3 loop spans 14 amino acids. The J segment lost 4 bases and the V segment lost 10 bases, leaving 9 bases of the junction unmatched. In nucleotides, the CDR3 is TGTGCCACCCTAGTAGCGGGAGACCCAGATACGCAGTATTTT. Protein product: CATLVAGDPDTQYF.

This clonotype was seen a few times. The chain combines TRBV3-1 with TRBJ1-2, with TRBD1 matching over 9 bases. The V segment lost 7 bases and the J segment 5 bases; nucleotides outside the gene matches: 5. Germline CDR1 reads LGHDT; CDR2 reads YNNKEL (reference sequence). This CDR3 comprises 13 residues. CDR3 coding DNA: TGTGCCAGCACCAGGACAGGGGAATATGGCTACACCTTC. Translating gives CASTRTGEYGYTF.

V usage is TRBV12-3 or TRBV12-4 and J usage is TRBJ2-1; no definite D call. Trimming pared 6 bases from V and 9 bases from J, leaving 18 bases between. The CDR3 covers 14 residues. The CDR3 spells CASRPTGNLSEQFF. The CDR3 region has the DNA TGTGCCAGCAGGCCCACTGGGAACCTGAGTGAGCAGTTCTTC.

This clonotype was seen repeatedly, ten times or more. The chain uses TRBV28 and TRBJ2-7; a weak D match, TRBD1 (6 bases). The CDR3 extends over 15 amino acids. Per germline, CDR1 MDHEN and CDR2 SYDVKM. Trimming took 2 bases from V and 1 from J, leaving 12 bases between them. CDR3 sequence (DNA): TGTGCCAGCAGTTTACAACCCAGGGGATCCTACGAGCAGTACTTC. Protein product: CASSLQPRGSYEQYF.

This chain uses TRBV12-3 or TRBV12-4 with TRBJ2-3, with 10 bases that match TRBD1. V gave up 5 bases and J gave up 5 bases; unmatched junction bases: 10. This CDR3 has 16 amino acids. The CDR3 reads CASSLNLDRGQDTQYF. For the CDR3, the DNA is TGTGCCAGCAGTCTAAACTTAGACAGGGGGCAAGATACGCAGTATTTT.

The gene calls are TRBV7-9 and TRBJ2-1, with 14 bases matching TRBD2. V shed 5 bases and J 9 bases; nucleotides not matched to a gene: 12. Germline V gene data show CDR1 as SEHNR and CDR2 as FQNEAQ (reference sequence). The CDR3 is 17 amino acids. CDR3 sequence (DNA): TGTGCCAGCAGCCCAGCCGGGACTAGCGGGAGCCCGCGTGAGCAGTTCTTC. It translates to CASSPAGTSGSPREQFF.

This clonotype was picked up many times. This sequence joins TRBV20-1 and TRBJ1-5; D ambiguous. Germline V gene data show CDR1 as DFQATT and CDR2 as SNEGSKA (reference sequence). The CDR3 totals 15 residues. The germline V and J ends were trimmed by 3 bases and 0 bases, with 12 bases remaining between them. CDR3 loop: CSASTVSDSNQPQHF. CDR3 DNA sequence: TGCAGTGCTAGCACCGTTTCGGATAGCAATCAGCCCCAGCATTTT.

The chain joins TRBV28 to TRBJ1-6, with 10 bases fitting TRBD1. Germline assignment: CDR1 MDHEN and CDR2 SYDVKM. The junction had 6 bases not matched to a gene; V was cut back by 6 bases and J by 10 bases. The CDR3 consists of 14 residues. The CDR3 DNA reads TGTGCCAGCAGAGGGGACAGGGGCAAGTCACCCCTCCACTTT. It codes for CASRGDRGKSPLHF.

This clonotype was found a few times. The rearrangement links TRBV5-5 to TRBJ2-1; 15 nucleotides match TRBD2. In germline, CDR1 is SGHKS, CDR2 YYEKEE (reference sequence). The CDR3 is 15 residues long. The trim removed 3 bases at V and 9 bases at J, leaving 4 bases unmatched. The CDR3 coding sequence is TGTGCCAGCAGCTGGGGACTAGCGGGAGGCGGTGAGCAGTTCTTC. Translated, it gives CASSWGLAGGGEQFF.

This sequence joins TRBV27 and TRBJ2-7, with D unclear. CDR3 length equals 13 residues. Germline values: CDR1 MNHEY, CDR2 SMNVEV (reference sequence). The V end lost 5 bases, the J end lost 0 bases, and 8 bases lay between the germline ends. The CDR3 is CASSPMSSYEQYF. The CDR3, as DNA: TGTGCCAGCAGTCCCATGAGCTCCTACGAGCAGTACTTC.

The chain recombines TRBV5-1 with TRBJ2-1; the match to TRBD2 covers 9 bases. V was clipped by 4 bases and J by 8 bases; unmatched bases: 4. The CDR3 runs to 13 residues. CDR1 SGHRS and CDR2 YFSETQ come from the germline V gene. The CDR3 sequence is CASSRAGGYEQFF. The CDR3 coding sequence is TGCGCCAGCAGCCGAGCGGGAGGTTATGAGCAGTTCTTC.

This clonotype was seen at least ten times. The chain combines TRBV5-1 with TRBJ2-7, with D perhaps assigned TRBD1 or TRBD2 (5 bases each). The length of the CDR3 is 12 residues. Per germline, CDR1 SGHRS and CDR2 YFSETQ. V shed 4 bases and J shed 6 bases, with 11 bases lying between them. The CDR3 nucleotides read TGCGCCAGCAGCACCGGGGCTCCCGAGCAGTACTTC. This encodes CASSTGAPEQYF.

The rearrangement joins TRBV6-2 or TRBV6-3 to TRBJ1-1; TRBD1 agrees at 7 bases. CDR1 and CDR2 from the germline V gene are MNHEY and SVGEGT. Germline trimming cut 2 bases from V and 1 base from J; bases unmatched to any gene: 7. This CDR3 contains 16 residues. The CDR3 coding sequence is TGTGCCAGCAGTTACCCGCCGACAGGGCGGAACACTGAAGCTTTCTTT. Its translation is CASSYPPTGRNTEAFF.

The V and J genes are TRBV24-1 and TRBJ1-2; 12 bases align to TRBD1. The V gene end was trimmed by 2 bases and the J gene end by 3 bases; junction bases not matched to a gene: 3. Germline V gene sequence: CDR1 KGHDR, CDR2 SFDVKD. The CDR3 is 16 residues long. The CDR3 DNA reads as TGTGCCACCAGTGATTCGGGGACAGGGGGCGACTATGGCTACACCTTC. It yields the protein CATSDSGTGGDYGYTF.

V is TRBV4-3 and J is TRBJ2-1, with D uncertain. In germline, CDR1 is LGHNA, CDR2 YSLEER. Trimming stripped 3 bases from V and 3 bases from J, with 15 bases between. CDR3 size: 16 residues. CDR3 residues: CASSQRAQVVYNEQFF. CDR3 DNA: TGCGCCAGCAGCCAGCGAGCCCAAGTCGTCTACAATGAGCAGTTCTTC.

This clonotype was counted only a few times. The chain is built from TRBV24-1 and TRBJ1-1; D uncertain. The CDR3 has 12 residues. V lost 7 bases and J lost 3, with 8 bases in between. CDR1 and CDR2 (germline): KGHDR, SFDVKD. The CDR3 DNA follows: TGTGCCACCAGGGGGTTTGACACTGAAGCTTTCTTT. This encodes CATRGFDTEAFF.